This T cell receptor beta chain was sequenced in a study of shared T cell receptors in the human thymus. The data were produced by immunoSEQ multiplex PCR, yet TCRdb's version contains in-frame clones alone and is incomplete. The repertoire consists of some 720,000 clones, with more than 75% occurring once and the leading ten covering 0.008% to 0.011%. Trimming cost V 6 bases and J 4 bases; bases outside gene matches: 8. Germline values: CDR1 MNHEY, CDR2 SVGAGI. The CDR3 contains 15 residues. Another study also made use of these data, one on human thymus T cells. That study adds: Surgeons resected thymus tissue during corrective heart surgery. Repertoires sampled from thymus and blood appeared biased in V and J gene usage. Related reports documented highly overlapping thymic repertoires among unrelated individuals.

The genes are TRBV6-5 and TRBJ2-1, with 8 bases matching TRBD2. The sequence derives from a boy younger than two with a congenital heart defect. Sample: thymocytes. This chain's CDR3 is CASRQGTSRYNEQFF. DNA for the CDR3: TGTGCCAGCAGGCAAGGGACTAGTAGGTACAATGAGCAGTTCTTC.